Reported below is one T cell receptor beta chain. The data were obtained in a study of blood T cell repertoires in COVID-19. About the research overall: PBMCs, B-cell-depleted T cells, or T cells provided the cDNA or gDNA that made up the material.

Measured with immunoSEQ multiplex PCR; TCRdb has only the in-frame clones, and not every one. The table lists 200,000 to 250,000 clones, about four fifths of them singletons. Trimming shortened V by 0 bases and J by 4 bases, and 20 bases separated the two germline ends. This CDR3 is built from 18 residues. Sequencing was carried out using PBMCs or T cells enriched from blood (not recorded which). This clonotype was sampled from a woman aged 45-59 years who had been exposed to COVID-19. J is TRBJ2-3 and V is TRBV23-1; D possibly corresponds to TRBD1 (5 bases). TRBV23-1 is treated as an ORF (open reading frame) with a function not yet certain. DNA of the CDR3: TGCGCCAGCAGTCAATCGCGGTTCAGCAGGGCCCGCGCAGATACGCAGTATTTT. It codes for CASSQSRFSRARADTQYF.